This T cell receptor (beta chain) derives from a study of CD8+CD57+ T cells in acquired aplastic anemia. Turning to the study itself: Across the sorted CD4+ and CD8+ cells, DNA amounts averaged approximately 3.1 ug.

The patients chosen for sequencing had shown expansion of CD8+CD57+ cells (detected by flow cytometry). The enrolled patients all had severe acquired aplastic anemia. Untreated patients provided the blood samples, with no therapy given before sampling. Whole-study findings and limits: Comparison of patients with controls identified nearly 30 shared CD8+ CDR3 sequences.

In the case of this clonotype: Its cognate antigen is unknown.

TCR beta VDJ and CDR3 profiling used genomic DNA as template. Via MiXCR, TCRdb re-called the reads, giving one row per CDR3 protein. The sample yields 160,000 or so distinct CDR3 sequences, about 64% seen once. Looked up from germline, CDR1 is SGHRS and CDR2 is YFSETQ. Deletions cut 3 bases from V and 4 bases from J, with 13 bases between. The CDR3 is made up of 14 amino acids. Sequencing input: sorted CD4+, CD8+, or CD8+CD57+ T cells (not recorded which) from PBMCs. The receptor was isolated from a human donor with aplastic anemia. The V call is TRBV5-1, the J call TRBJ1-1; D call uncertain. The CDR3 region is CASSWGTEGTEAFF. CDR3 DNA sequence: TGCGCCAGCAGCTGGGGAACGGAGGGCACTGAAGCTTTCTTT.